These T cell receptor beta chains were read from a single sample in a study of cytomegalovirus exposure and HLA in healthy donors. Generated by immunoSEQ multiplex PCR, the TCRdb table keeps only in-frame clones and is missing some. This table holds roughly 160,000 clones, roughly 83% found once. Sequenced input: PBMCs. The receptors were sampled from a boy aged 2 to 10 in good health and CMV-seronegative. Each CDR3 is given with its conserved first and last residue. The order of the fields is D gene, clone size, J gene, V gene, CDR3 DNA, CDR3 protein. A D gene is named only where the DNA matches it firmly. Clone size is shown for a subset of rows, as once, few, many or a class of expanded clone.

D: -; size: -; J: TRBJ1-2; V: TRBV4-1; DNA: TGCGCCAGCAGCCGCCTCGGGACTATACGCTACACCTTC; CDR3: CASSRLGTIRYTF
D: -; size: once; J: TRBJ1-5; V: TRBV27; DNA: TGTGCCAGCAGTTCCCAGTTGGCGGGACTGAATCAGCCCCAGCATTTT; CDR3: CASSSQLAGLNQPQHF
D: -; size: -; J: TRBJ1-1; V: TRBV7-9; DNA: TGTGCCAGCAGCTCTGACAGGTATCACACTGAAGCTTTCTTT; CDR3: CASSSDRYHTEAFF
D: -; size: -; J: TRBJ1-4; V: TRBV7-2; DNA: TGTGCCAGCAGCTTAGAAAGGGCCAGGGCTAATGAAAAACTGTTTTTT; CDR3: CASSLERARANEKLFF
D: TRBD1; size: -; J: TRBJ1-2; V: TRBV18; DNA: TGTGCCAGCTCACAACAGGGACAGGACTATGGCTACACCTTC; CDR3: CASSQQGQDYGYTF
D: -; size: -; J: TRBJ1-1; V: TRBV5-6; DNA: TGTGCCAGCAGCTCCCACGCTGCGGGGGAAGCTTTCTTT; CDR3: CASSSHAAGEAFF
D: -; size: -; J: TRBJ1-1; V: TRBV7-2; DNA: TGTGCCAGCAGCCCCCGACAGCTCATGAACACTGAAGCTTTCTTT; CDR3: CASSPRQLMNTEAFF
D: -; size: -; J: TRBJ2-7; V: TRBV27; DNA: TGTGCCAGCAGTTTAATTGGTGCAGGGGACGAGCAGTACTTC; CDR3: CASSLIGAGDEQYF
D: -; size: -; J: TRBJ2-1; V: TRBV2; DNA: TGTGCCAGCAGTCCGACAGTTAGCTCCTACAATGAGCAGTTCTTC; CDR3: CASSPTVSSYNEQFF
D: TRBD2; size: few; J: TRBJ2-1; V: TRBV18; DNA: TGTGCCAGCTCCTCCCCGGGAGGCAACCACTTAGAGCAGTTCTTC; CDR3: CASSSPGGNHLEQFF
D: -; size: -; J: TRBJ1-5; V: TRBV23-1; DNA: TGCGCCAGCAGTCTCCTAGGGCGGGCTAGGGTATATCAACCCCAGCATTTT; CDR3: CASSLLGRARVYQPQHF
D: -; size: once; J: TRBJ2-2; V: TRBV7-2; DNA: TGTGCCAGCAGCTTAGAGGGGCCCGCGTCCGGGGAGCTGTTTTTT; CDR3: CASSLEGPASGELFF
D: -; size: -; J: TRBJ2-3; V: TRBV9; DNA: TGTGCCAGCAGCGTAGGCGGCGGGGGCACAGATACGCAGTATTTT; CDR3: CASSVGGGGTDTQYF
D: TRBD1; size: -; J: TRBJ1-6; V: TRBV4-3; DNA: TGCGCCAGCAGCCAAGTCGTGGGACAGGGGAAATCACCCCTCCACTTT; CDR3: CASSQVVGQGKSPLHF
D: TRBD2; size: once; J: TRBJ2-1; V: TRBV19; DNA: TGTGCCAGTAGTGTGACTAGCGGGAACTACAATGAGCAGTTCTTC; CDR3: CASSVTSGNYNEQFF
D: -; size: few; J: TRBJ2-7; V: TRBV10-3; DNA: TGTGCCATCAGTGAGGCGAGACAGGTAAACTCCTACGAGCAGTACTTC; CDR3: CAISEARQVNSYEQYF
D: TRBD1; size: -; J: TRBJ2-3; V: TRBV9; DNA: TGTGCCAGCAGCGTAGGAGGACAGGGGGCAGATACGCAGTATTTT; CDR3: CASSVGGQGADTQYF
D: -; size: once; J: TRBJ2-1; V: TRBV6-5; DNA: TGTGCCAGCAGTTACAGGCTAGCTTCTAATGAGCAGTTCTTC; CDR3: CASSYRLASNEQFF
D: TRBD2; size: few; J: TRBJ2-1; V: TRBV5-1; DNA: TGCGCCAGCAGCTTCGGGGGGGACAATGAGCAGTTCTTC; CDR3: CASSFGGDNEQFF
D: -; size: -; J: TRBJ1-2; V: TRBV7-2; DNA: TGTGCCAGCAGCTTAGACCAGGGGTACGGCTACACCTTC; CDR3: CASSLDQGYGYTF
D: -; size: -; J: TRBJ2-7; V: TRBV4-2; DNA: TGTGCCAGCAGCCAAGTAAACCCTGGAGGCTACGAGCAGTACTTC; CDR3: CASSQVNPGGYEQYF